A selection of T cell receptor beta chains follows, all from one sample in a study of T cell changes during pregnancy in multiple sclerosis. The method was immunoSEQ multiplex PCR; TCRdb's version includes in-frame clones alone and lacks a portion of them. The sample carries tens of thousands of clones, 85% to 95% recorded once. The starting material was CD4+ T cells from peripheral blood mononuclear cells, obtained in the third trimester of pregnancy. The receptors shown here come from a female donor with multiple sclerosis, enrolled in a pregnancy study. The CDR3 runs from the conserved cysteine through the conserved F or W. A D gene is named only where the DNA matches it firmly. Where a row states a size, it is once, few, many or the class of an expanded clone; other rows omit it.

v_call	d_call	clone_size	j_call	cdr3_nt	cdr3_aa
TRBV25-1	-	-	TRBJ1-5	TGTGCCAGCAGTGAATCAGGGGTGCAGCCCCAGCATTTT	CASSESGVQPQHF
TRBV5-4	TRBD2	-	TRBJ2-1	TGTGCCAGCAGCCCGGGTGGGACTAGCGGGAACAATGAGCAGTTCTTC	CASSPGGTSGNNEQFF
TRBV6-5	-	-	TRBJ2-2	TGTGCCAGCATGAGGGAGACCGGGGAGCTGTTTTTT	CASMRETGELFF
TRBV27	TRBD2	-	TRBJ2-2	TGTGCCAGCAGTTTCTTCGGGGTAGCGGGGAACACCGGGGAGCTGTTTTTT	CASSFFGVAGNTGELFF
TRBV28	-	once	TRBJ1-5	TGTGCCAGCAGTTTTGATTGGGGGGGCCGGCCCCAGCATTTT	CASSFDWGGRPQHF
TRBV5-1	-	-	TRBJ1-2	TGCGCCAGCAGCCCATACAGCGGATCTAACTATGGCTACACCTTC	CASSPYSGSNYGYTF
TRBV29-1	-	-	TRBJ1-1	TGCAGCATTTGGACAGCCAACACTGAAGCTTTCTTT	CSIWTANTEAFF
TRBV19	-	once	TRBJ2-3	TGTGCCAGTAGTATTAGGCGGGGCGATACGCAGTATTTT	CASSIRRGDTQYF
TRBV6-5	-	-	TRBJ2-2	TGTGCCAGCAGTTACCAGCCAGGGGCGCCCGGGGAGCTGTTTTTT	CASSYQPGAPGELFF
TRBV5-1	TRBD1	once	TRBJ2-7	TGCGCCAGTGGGACAGGGACACGCTACGAGCAGTACTTC	CASGTGTRYEQYF
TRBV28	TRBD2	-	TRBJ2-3	TGTGCCAGCAGTTTTTCTAGCGGGAGCCCCAGCACAGATACGCAGTATTTT	CASSFSSGSPSTDTQYF
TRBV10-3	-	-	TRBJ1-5	TGTGCCATCAGTACCTCCGGGACAAGTAATCAGCCCCAGCATTTT	CAISTSGTSNQPQHF
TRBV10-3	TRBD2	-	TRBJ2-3	TGTGCCATCCAGCGGCGGGTCGTGGGACCCCAACTAGCGGTTAGCACAGATACGCAGTATTTT	CAIQRRVVGPQLAVSTDTQYF
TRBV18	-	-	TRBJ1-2	TGTGCCAGCTCACCGTTCCAGGACTATGGCTACACCTTC	CASSPFQDYGYTF
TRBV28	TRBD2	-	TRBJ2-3	TGTGCCAGCAGTGCCTTCACTAGCGGGAGTGTGACAGATACGCAGTATTTT	CASSAFTSGSVTDTQYF
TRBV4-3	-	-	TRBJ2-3	TGCGCCAGCAGCCAAGAGGGCAGGGATCGAGATACGCAGTATTTT	CASSQEGRDRDTQYF
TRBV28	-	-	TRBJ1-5	TGTGCCAGCAGACACGGGGAGGGGTACCAGCCCCAGCATTTT	CASRHGEGYQPQHF
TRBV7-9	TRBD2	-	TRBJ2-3	TGTGCCAGCAGCGAACGAGCGGGAGAAGGAGATACGCAGTATTTT	CASSERAGEGDTQYF
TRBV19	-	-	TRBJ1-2	TGTGCCAGTAGGATACAGGGAGGTTATGGCTACACCTTC	CASRIQGGYGYTF
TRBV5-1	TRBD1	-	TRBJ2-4	TGCGCCAGCAGCTTCGGACAGGGCTACATTCAGTACTTC	CASSFGQGYIQYF
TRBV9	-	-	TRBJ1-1	TGTGCCAGCAGCTCGCTTTTTACAGGGCGGAACACTGAAGCTTTCTTT	CASSSLFTGRNTEAFF
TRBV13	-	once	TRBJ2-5	TGTGCCAGCAGCATACGGGGAGAGACCCAGTACTTC	CASSIRGETQYF
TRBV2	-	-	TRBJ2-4	TGTGCCAGCAATCCCCTAGCCAAAAACATTCAGTACTTC	CASNPLAKNIQYF
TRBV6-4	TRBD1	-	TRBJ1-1	TGTGCCAGCAGGAAACGAGGGACAGGAGTTTCTGAAGCTTTCTTT	CASRKRGTGVSEAFF
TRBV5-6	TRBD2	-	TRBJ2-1	TGTGCCAGCAGCTTGAGGTTACTAGCGAGCTCCTACAATGAGCAGTTCTTC	CASSLRLLASSYNEQFF
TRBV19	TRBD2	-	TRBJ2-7	TGTGCCAGCAAAGAGGGGACTAACGAGCAGTACTTC	CASKEGTNEQYF
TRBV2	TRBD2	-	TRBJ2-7	TGTGCCAGCAGTGAAGCGGGAGGCGGGAGGAGCTCCTACGAGCAGTACTTC	CASSEAGGGRSSYEQYF
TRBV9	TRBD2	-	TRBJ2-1	TGTGCCAGCAGCGTACCCCAGGGACTAGACCTCTCCTACAATGAGCAGTTCTTC	CASSVPQGLDLSYNEQFF
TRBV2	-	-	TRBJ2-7	TGTGCCAGCACCGGAAGAGGGTTACCCTACGAGCAGTACTTC	CASTGRGLPYEQYF
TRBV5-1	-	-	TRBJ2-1	TGCGCCAGCAGCTTGGTCGCAGGCTCCTACAATGAGCAGTTCTTC	CASSLVAGSYNEQFF
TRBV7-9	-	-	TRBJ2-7	TGTGCCAGCACCTTTACGGGGTTCCTTCCCTACGAGCAGTACTTC	CASTFTGFLPYEQYF
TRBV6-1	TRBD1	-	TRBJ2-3	TGTGCCAGCAGTACGACAGGGTATGCAGATACGCAGTATTTT	CASSTTGYADTQYF
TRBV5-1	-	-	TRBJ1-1	TGCGCCAGTTATGAAAAGGAGAGCTACACTGAAGCTTTCTTT	CASYEKESYTEAFF
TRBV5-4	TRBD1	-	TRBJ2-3	TGTGCCAGCAGCCCAAGGGACAGGGGCGGTCAAGATACGCAGTATTTT	CASSPRDRGGQDTQYF
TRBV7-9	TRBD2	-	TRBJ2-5	TGTGCCAGCAGCTTGAGCGGGATGTACCAAGAGACCCAGTACTTC	CASSLSGMYQETQYF
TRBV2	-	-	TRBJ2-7	TGTGCCAGCAGTGCGGGAGCTATCTACGAGCAGTACTTC	CASSAGAIYEQYF
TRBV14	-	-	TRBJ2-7	TGTGCCAGCAGCCAAGTGGCCAGGGGACGGAACGAGCAGTACTTC	CASSQVARGRNEQYF
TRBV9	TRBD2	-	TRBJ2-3	TGTGCCAGCAGCATTCCGACTAGCTCTTCTAGCACAGATACGCAGTATTTT	CASSIPTSSSSTDTQYF
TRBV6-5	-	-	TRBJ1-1	TGTGCCAGCAGTTACGGGGGACAGAACACTGAAGCTTTCTTT	CASSYGGQNTEAFF
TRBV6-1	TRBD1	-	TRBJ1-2	TGTGCCAGCATGCTAGACAGGGGGCATGGCTACACCTTC	CASMLDRGHGYTF
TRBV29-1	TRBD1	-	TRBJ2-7	TGCAGCGTGGGACAGTCATACGAGCAGTACTTC	CSVGQSYEQYF
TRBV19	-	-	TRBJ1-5	TGTGCCAGTAGTATACTCCCCTCGACAGACGGGCCCCAGCATTTT	CASSILPSTDGPQHF
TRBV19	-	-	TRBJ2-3	TGTGCCAGTAGTCTAACCCTGACAAACCCGAGGGGAGGTACAGATACGCAGTATTTT	CASSLTLTNPRGGTDTQYF
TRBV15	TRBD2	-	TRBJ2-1	TGTGCCACCAGGGGACTAGCGGCAAATGAGCAGTTCTTC	CATRGLAANEQFF
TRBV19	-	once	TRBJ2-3	TGTGCCAGTAGGCAGGGCCTTAGCACAGATACGCAGTATTTT	CASRQGLSTDTQYF
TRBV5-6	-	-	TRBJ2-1	TGTGCCAGCAGCTCACTAGCCACCTCCTACAATGAGCAGTTCTTC	CASSSLATSYNEQFF
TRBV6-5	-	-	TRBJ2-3	TGTGCCAGCAGTTACCTTTCCGGGACTAGCACAGATACGCAGTATTTT	CASSYLSGTSTDTQYF
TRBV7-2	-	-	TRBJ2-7	TGTGCCAGCAGCCTAGACAACGAGCAGTACTTC	CASSLDNEQYF